These 16 T cell receptor beta chains were sequenced from one sample in a study of blood T cell repertoires in COVID-19. Profiling relied on immunoSEQ multiplex PCR, and the TCRdb table lists in-frame clones only, not all of them. The sample carries about 120,000 clones, over 65% recorded once. Sequenced input: peripheral blood. The receptors come from a woman aged 70-85 years with acute or convalescent COVID-19.

V and J are TRBV23-1 and TRBJ1-5, with D possibly being TRBD1 (6 bases). TRBV23-1 falls under the ORF class, with uncertain function. This CDR3 is built from 14 residues. V shed 3 bases and J shed 8 bases, with 14 bases lying between them. The CDR3 DNA sequence: TGCGCCAGCAGTCAGGGCAGGGGTGTAGAGCCCCAGCATTTT. Translating it yields CASSQGRGVEPQHF.

This sequence joins TRBV7-8 and TRBJ1-2; 7 nucleotides agree with TRBD1. The CDR3 is 15 amino acids. V shed 5 bases and J 4 bases; nucleotides not matched to a gene: 10. Germline CDR1 is SGHVS and CDR2 is FQNEAQ. The chain's CDR3 is CASSTGDRGFYGYTF. CDR3 bases: TGTGCCAGCAGCACTGGGGACAGAGGGTTCTATGGCTACACCTTC.

This sequence joins TRBV11-3 and TRBJ1-2; TRBD1 agrees at 9 bases. CDR3 length: 16 amino acids. The V segment lost 5 bases and the J segment 1 base; nucleotides outside the gene matches: 8. Germline values: CDR1 SGHNT, CDR2 YENEEA. The CDR3 DNA reads TGTGCCAGCAGCCACGACTACAGGGGGCTTAACTATGGCTACACCTTC. Its translation: CASSHDYRGLNYGYTF.

The chain uses TRBV27 and TRBJ1-1, with a tentative D call TRBD1 (5 bases). The germline V and J ends were trimmed by 2 bases and 4 bases, with 11 bases remaining between them. The V gene's germline CDR1 is MNHEY and CDR2 SMNVEV (reference sequence). This CDR3 has 14 residues. The CDR3 nucleotides are TGTGCCAGCAGTTTAGGGCAGGGAATCACTGAAGCTTTCTTT. It specifies CASSLGQGITEAFF.

V usage is TRBV19 and J usage is TRBJ2-1; 8 bases line up with TRBD2. The CDR3 extends over 16 amino acids. With V trimmed by 1 base and J by 3 bases, 5 bases remained unmatched. Germline lookup yields CDR1 LNHDA and CDR2 SQIVND (reference sequence). The CDR3 DNA reads as TGTGCCAGTAGTATAGGAACACGGGGGGGCTACAATGAGCAGTTCTTC. Its translation: CASSIGTRGGYNEQFF.

The count of this clone is one. The chain has TRBV27 and TRBJ1-6; D unresolved. Trimming removed 6 bases at V and 6 bases at J, with 9 bases between. CDR3 size: 13 residues. The V gene's germline CDR1 is MNHEY and CDR2 SMNVEV (reference sequence). Written as DNA, the CDR3 is TGTGCCAGCAGACGGGATTTTAATTCACCCCTCCACTTT. Its translation is CASRRDFNSPLHF.

V and J are TRBV9 and TRBJ2-5, with D uncertain. There are 14 residues in the CDR3. The V and J ends lost 0 bases and 2 bases respectively, with 8 bases between them. The V gene's germline CDR1 is SGDLS and CDR2 YYNGEE. CDR3 DNA: TGTGCCAGCAGCGTAGCGGCGGTTCAAGAGACCCAGTACTTC. It specifies CASSVAAVQETQYF.

The CDR3 DNA reads as TGTGCCAGCAGTTTGGTCAGGGGTGGCTACACCTTC. It specifies CASSLVRGGYTF. The chain uses TRBV6-2 or TRBV6-3 and TRBJ1-2; D perhaps matches TRBD1 (6 bases). CDR3 length: 12 residues. V lost 4 bases to trimming and J lost 7 bases, with 10 bases between them. Looked up from germline, CDR1 is MNHEY and CDR2 is SVGEGT.

This sequence joins TRBV5-1 and TRBJ2-7; 7 bases are shared with TRBD1. This CDR3 is built from 13 residues. Germline CDR1 reads SGHRS; CDR2 reads YFSETQ. Trimming took 4 bases from V and 4 from J; bases not matched to a gene: 5. The CDR3 region is CASSQSQGYEQYF. CDR3 DNA sequence: TGCGCCAGCAGCCAATCACAGGGGTACGAGCAGTACTTC.

This chain joins TRBV4-3 and TRBJ2-3, with 9 bases fitting TRBD2. The CDR3 has 18 residues. J gave up 2 bases and V 4 bases, and 13 bases lay outside the gene matches. The germline CDR1 and CDR2 sequences are LGHNA and YSLEER. CDR3 sequence: CASSRAIPSGGPTDTQYF. Here the CDR3 DNA reads TGCGCCAGCAGCCGAGCTATCCCCAGCGGGGGGCCCACAGATACGCAGTATTTT.

The V and J genes are TRBV5-5 and TRBJ1-6, with D perhaps matching TRBD1 (5 bases). The germline CDR1 and CDR2 sequences are SGHKS and YYEKEE (reference sequence). V was shortened by 4 bases and J by 7 bases, with 18 bases between the two germline ends. The CDR3 loop spans 16 amino acids. CDR3 sequence reads: CASSPGQGRRNSPLHF. CDR3 in DNA: TGTGCCAGCAGCCCGGGCCAGGGAAGAAGGAATTCACCCCTCCACTTT.

This rearrangement joins TRBV5-6 to TRBJ2-7; D uncertain. The V gene's germline CDR1 is SGHDT and CDR2 YYEEEE. This CDR3 is built from 13 residues. V was clipped by 1 base and J by 2 bases, with 7 bases between them. The CDR3 protein is CASSLSVTYEQYF. In DNA, the CDR3 is TGTGCCAGCAGCTTGTCGGTCACCTACGAGCAGTACTTC.

V gene TRBV10-2 combines with J gene TRBJ2-1; possibly TRBD2 for D (6 bases). Between the trimmed V and J ends, which lost 7 bases and 8 bases, there was a span of 21 bases. The CDR3 consists of 15 residues. The germline V gene has CDR1 WSHSY and CDR2 SAAADI. The CDR3: CASTKGTFQGDEQFF. For the CDR3, the DNA is TGCGCCAGCACCAAAGGGACTTTCCAAGGGGATGAGCAGTTCTTC.

Only one count was recorded for this clone. The chain carries TRBV10-3 and TRBJ1-3, with D maybe TRBD1 (6 bases). The germline V and J ends were trimmed by 3 bases and 0 bases, with 24 bases remaining between them. Germline assignment: CDR1 ENHRY and CDR2 SYGVKD. The CDR3 has 20 residues. Here the CDR3 DNA reads TGTGCCATCAGTGATTTCAGGGGACCGTTATTCGACCACTCTGGAAACACCATATATTTT. It specifies CAISDFRGPLFDHSGNTIYF.

This clone was recorded once. This chain joins TRBV2 and TRBJ1-1, with D unclear. Germline lookup yields CDR1 SNHLY and CDR2 FYNNEI. The CDR3 totals 15 residues. V gave up 6 bases and J gave up 0 bases, with 14 bases separating them. In DNA, the CDR3 is TGTGCCAGCAGCTACGTTCTAGAGATGAACACTGAAGCTTTCTTT. It codes for CASSYVLEMNTEAFF.

The V and J genes are TRBV19 and TRBJ2-4; 8 nucleotides agree with TRBD1. V trimming: 7 bases; J trimming: 7 bases; junction bases outside the gene matches: 6. CDR3 size: 13 residues. Per germline, CDR1 LNHDA and CDR2 SQIVND (reference sequence). The CDR3 region is CASMGTGGNIQYF. The CDR3 coding sequence is TGTGCCAGTATGGGAACAGGGGGGAACATTCAGTACTTC.